The 24 T cell receptor beta chains below were found in one sample sequenced in a study of blood T cell repertoires in COVID-19 (TCRdb year 2020). Library construction relied on the immunoSEQ multiplex PCR assay. In TCRdb, the immuneACCESS table is reduced to in-frame sequences with V and J assigned. These tables do not hold every clone; where another copy was compared, an unresolved V gene accounts for under half, and the others remain unexplained. This sample holds 45,000 to 50,000 clones; 65% to 85% were observed only once. The ten largest clones take up 50% to 75% of the sample. Sequencing was done on a sample of peripheral blood. The receptors were sampled from a man between 70 and 80 years old with acute or convalescent COVID-19.

Here the CDR3 DNA reads TGTGCCAGCAGCTTCGACAATTACTCCTACGAGCAGTACTTC. This translates into CASSFDNYSYEQYF. V is TRBV7-2 and J is TRBJ2-7; D gene uncertain. Trimming shortened V by 3 bases and J by 0 bases, and 9 bases separated the two germline ends. This CDR3 contains 14 residues. Germline CDR1 and CDR2: SGHTA and FQGNSA.

The rearrangement uses TRBV7-2 and TRBJ1-5; D is possibly TRBD1 (6 bases). CDR1 is SGHTA and CDR2 is FQGNSA in the germline V gene. This CDR3 is 15 amino acids long. V lost 3 bases and J 6 bases, leaving 15 bases between the germline ends. CDR3 sequence reads: CASSFQQGSGQPQHF. In DNA form, the CDR3 reads TGTGCCAGCAGCTTCCAACAGGGAAGTGGTCAGCCCCAGCATTTT.

J is TRBJ2-7 and V is TRBV27; TRBD2 matches 11 bases. Germline loops: CDR1 MNHEY, CDR2 SMNVEV (reference sequence). V lost 6 bases to trimming and J lost 4 bases; unmatched junction nucleotides: 8. This CDR3 is built from 15 residues. In DNA, the CDR3 is TGTGCCAGCAGGAAGACTAGCGGGAACTCTTACGAGCAGTACTTC. Protein: CASRKTSGNSYEQYF.

This clone was counted only a few times. CDR3 amino acids: CASSDEINTEAFF. Here the CDR3 DNA reads TGTGCCAGCAGTGATGAGATTAACACTGAAGCTTTCTTT. The chain has TRBV2 and TRBJ1-1; D ambiguous. Per germline, CDR1 SNHLY and CDR2 FYNNEI. The CDR3 covers 13 residues. V was shortened by 3 bases and J by 2 bases, with 7 bases between the two germline ends.

The rearrangement joins TRBV18 to TRBJ1-5; D perhaps matches TRBD1 (5 bases). Germline V gene lookup returns CDR1 KGHSH and CDR2 LQKENI. This CDR3 is 12 amino acids long. Trimming took 4 bases from V and 4 from J, leaving 5 bases between them. The CDR3 region has the DNA TGTGCCAGCTCACAGGGGAATCAGCCCCAGCATTTT. It is translated as CASSQGNQPQHF.

The gene calls are TRBV27 and TRBJ1-6; TRBD1 aligns across 10 bases. With V trimmed by 2 bases and J by 9 bases, 7 bases remained unmatched. There are 16 residues in the CDR3. Germline values: CDR1 MNHEY, CDR2 SMNVEV (reference sequence). Here the CDR3 DNA reads TGTGCCAGCAGTTTAAGGAGGAGACAGGGGGCTTCACCCCTCCACTTT. Protein product: CASSLRRRQGASPLHF.

This clone showed up just a few times. CDR3 protein: CSAGEEGAAFF. The CDR3 DNA reads as TGCAGTGCCGGGGAGGAGGGGGCCGCTTTCTTC. The chain couples TRBV20-1 to TRBJ2-1; a weak D match, TRBD1 (7 bases). Between the trimmed V and J ends, which lost 6 bases and 16 bases, there was a span of 19 bases. CDR3 length: 11 amino acids. Germline V CDR1 and CDR2: DFQATT, SNEGSKA (reference sequence).

This chain links TRBV6-5 with TRBJ2-2, with 11 nucleotides matching TRBD2. Looked up from germline, CDR1 is MNHEY and CDR2 is SVGAGI. With V trimmed by 6 bases and J by 4 bases, 1 base remained unmatched. The CDR3 totals 14 residues. In DNA form, the CDR3 reads TGTGCCAGCAGGACTAGCGGGGCCACCGGGGAGCTGTTTTTT. It codes for CASRTSGATGELFF.

The gene calls are TRBV3-1 (or the pseudogene TRBV3-2) and TRBJ1-2; perhaps TRBD1 as D (6 bases). Trimming removed 1 base from V and 6 bases from J, with 15 bases in between. The V gene's germline CDR1 is LGHDT and CDR2 YNNKEL (reference sequence). The CDR3 runs to 15 residues. The CDR3 is CASSQVYTAGDGYTF. CDR3 DNA: TGTGCCAGCAGCCAAGTCTATACGGCAGGGGATGGCTACACCTTC.

This clone has more than one count but fewer than ten. The chain couples TRBV5-6 to TRBJ1-2, with 10 nucleotides matching TRBD1. V lost 5 bases and J lost 7; bases outside the gene matches: 5. CDR1 and CDR2 from the germline V gene are SGHDT and YYEEEE. CDR3 length equals 13 residues. The CDR3: CASSSTGGIGYTF. Here the CDR3 DNA reads TGTGCCAGCAGTTCGACAGGGGGCATTGGCTACACCTTC.

The V call is TRBV27, the J call TRBJ1-1; possibly TRBD1 for D (6 bases). Trimming stripped 5 bases from V and 11 bases from J, with 12 bases between. Germline assignment: CDR1 MNHEY and CDR2 SMNVEV (reference sequence). This CDR3 is 11 amino acids long. The CDR3 reads CASSAGTRAFF. For the CDR3, the DNA is TGTGCCAGCAGTGCCGGGACAAGGGCTTTCTTT.

The chain is built from TRBV5-1 and TRBJ2-3, with TRBD1 identical over 7 bases. The V and J ends lost 3 bases and 0 bases, in that order; junction bases with no gene match: 4. The CDR3 is 15 residues long. In germline, CDR1 is SGHRS, CDR2 YFSETQ. For the CDR3, the DNA is TGCGCCAGCAGCTCGGAGGACAGGAGCACAGATACGCAGTATTTT. Encoded protein: CASSSEDRSTDTQYF.

This clone was seen a handful of times. The chain recombines TRBV7-2 with TRBJ2-1, with no clear D. Per germline, CDR1 SGHTA and CDR2 FQGNSA. Trimming removed 1 base from V and 0 bases from J, with 13 bases in between. The CDR3 length is 17 residues. The CDR3 loop is CASSLVRSRSSYNEQFF. The CDR3 coding sequence is TGTGCCAGCAGCTTAGTTCGGTCCCGGAGCTCCTACAATGAGCAGTTCTTC. Full variable domain (missing parts from reference TRBV7-2 and TRBJ2-1): GAGVSQSPSNKVTEKGKDVELRCDPISGHTALYWYRQSLGQGLEFLIYFQGNSAPDKSGLPSDRFSAERTGGSVSTLTIQRTQQEDSAVYLCASSLVRSRSSYNEQFFGPGTRLTVL.

This chain joins TRBV7-2 and TRBJ1-2, with a weak D call TRBD1 (5 bases). Germline CDR1 reads SGHTA; CDR2 reads FQGNSA. The CDR3 is made up of 13 amino acids. V was cut by 4 bases and J by 8 bases, with 14 bases left in between. CDR3 sequence: CASSSPPGIGYTF. The DNA of the CDR3 is TGTGCCAGCAGCTCACCTCCAGGGATCGGCTACACCTTC. The whole variable domain, filled in from reference TRBV7-2 and TRBJ1-2, reads GAGVSQSPSNKVTEKGKDVELRCDPISGHTALYWYRQSLGQGLEFLIYFQGNSAPDKSGLPSDRFSAERTGGSVSTLTIQRTQQEDSAVYLCASSSPPGIGYTFGSGTRLTVV.

The chain has TRBV5-8 and TRBJ1-2; D is possibly TRBD1 (5 bases). The V end lost 0 bases, the J end lost 3 bases, and 9 bases lay between the germline ends. The CDR3 has 14 amino acids. Germline V gene lookup returns CDR1 SGHTS and CDR2 YDEGEE. CDR3 residues: CASSLVGADYGYTF. The CDR3 coding sequence is TGTGCCAGCAGCTTGGTTGGGGCAGACTATGGCTACACCTTC. Full variable domain (remainder filled in from reference TRBV5-8 and TRBJ1-2): EAGVTQSPTHLIKTRGQQATLRCSPISGHTSVYWYQQALGLGLQFLLWYDEGEERNRGNFPPRFSGRQFPNYSSELNVNALELEDSALYLCASSLVGADYGYTFGSGTRLTVV.

V and J are TRBV30 and TRBJ1-5, with 7 nucleotides matching TRBD1. This CDR3 is 16 amino acids long. Germline V gene sequence: CDR1 GTSNPN, CDR2 SVGIG (reference sequence). The ends lost 0 bases at V and 6 bases at J; junction bases unmatched: 11. The CDR3 coding sequence is TGTGCCTGGAGTGTACGGGAAGGGGGCTTGTTTCAGCCCCAGCATTTT. This encodes CAWSVREGGLFQPQHF.

The V and J genes are TRBV18 and TRBJ1-1; D is perhaps TRBD1 (5 bases). V lost 3 bases and J lost 4, with 15 bases in between. CDR1 is KGHSH, CDR2 LQKENI, per germline. There are 15 residues in the CDR3. The CDR3 DNA is TGTGCCAGCTCACCCCTTAGAGGGGAGGGCACTGAAGCTTTCTTT. Protein: CASSPLRGEGTEAFF.

The J gene is TRBJ1-1, the V gene TRBV7-2; TRBD1 might be the D (6 bases). The length of the CDR3 is 14 residues. V was shortened by 3 bases and J by 11 bases, with 19 bases between the two germline ends. Germline V gene lookup returns CDR1 SGHTA and CDR2 FQGNSA. The CDR3: CASSFTQGPGGAFF. The DNA of the CDR3 is TGTGCCAGCAGCTTTACACAGGGCCCGGGTGGGGCTTTCTTT.

The V and J genes are TRBV6-2 or TRBV6-3 and TRBJ1-5; the D is unclear. The ends were cut back, 3 bases at V and 0 bases at J, with 3 bases in the middle. The germline V gene encodes CDR1 MNHEY and CDR2 SVGEGT. The CDR3 is 13 residues long. The chain's CDR3 is CASSYYSNQPQHF. The CDR3 coding sequence is TGTGCCAGCAGTTATTATAGCAATCAGCCCCAGCATTTT.

V is TRBV9 and J is TRBJ1-6; 9 nucleotides line up with TRBD1. V was clipped by 1 base and J by 10 bases; unmatched bases: 6. CDR1 is SGDLS and CDR2 is YYNGEE in the germline V gene. This CDR3 comprises 15 residues. This CDR3 is CASSVNRGRESPLHF. The CDR3 DNA sequence: TGTGCCAGCAGCGTAAACAGGGGGCGCGAGTCACCCCTCCACTTT.

The gene calls are TRBV2 and TRBJ2-2, with D possibly matching TRBD1 (6 bases). Trimming removed 7 bases at V and 4 bases at J, with 10 bases between. CDR3 length equals 13 residues. Germline lookup yields CDR1 SNHLY and CDR2 FYNNEI. This CDR3 is CASNRDSTGELFF. The CDR3 bases are TGTGCCAGCAACAGGGATTCCACCGGGGAGCTGTTTTTT.

The rearrangement uses TRBV10-3 and TRBJ2-7, with 9 positions matching TRBD1. CDR1 and CDR2 from the germline V gene are ENHRY and SYGVKD. V gave up 3 bases and J gave up 0 bases; unmatched junction bases: 6. The CDR3 extends over 16 amino acids. The CDR3 here is CAISDMQDRGSYEQYF. In DNA form, the CDR3 reads TGTGCCATCAGTGACATGCAGGACAGGGGCTCCTACGAGCAGTACTTC.

The chain is built from TRBV24-1 and TRBJ1-1; the D is unclear. V lost 4 bases to trimming and J lost 1 base, with 15 bases between them. The CDR3 sequence is 16 residues long. Germline V gene data show CDR1 as KGHDR and CDR2 as SFDVKD. The CDR3 sequence: CATSELHGPANTEAFF. CDR3 nucleotide sequence: TGTGCCACCAGTGAGTTACATGGGCCCGCGAACACTGAAGCTTTCTTT.

The chain couples TRBV18 to TRBJ2-7; 11 bases are a match to TRBD1. CDR3 length: 15 residues. Germline CDR1 and CDR2: KGHSH and LQKENI. Trimming took 6 bases from V and 5 from J; bases not matched to a gene: 9. CDR3 coding DNA: TGTGCCAGCTCGGATCGGGACAGGGGGACGGACGAGCAGTACTTC. It codes for CASSDRDRGTDEQYF.